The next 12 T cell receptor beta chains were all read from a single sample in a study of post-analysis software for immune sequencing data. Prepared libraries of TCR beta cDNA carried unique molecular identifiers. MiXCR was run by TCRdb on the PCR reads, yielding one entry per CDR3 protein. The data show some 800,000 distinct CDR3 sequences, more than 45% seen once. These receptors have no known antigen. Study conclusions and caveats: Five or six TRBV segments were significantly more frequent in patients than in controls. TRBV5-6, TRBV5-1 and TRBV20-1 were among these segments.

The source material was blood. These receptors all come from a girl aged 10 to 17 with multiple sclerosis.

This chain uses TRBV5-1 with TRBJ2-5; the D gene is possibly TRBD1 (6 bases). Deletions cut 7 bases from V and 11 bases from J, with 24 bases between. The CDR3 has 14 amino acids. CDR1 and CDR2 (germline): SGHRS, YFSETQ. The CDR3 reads CASARAGELGEQYF. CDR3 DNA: TGCGCCAGCGCCCGGGCAGGGGAACTTGGGGAGCAGTACTTC.

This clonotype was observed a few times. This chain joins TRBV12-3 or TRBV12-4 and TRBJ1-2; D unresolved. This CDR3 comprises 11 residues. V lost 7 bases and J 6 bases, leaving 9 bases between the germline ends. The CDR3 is CASTVGDGYTF. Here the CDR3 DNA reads TGTGCCAGCACCGTTGGGGATGGCTACACCTTC.

DNA for the CDR3: TGCAGTGCTAGAAGGCCCTTCGGGGAGACCCAGTACTTC. This encodes CSARRPFGETQYF. This chain uses TRBV20-1 with TRBJ2-5; D ambiguous. Per germline, CDR1 DFQATT and CDR2 SNEGSKA (reference sequence). There are 13 residues in the CDR3. V lost 2 bases and J lost 5, with 12 bases in between.

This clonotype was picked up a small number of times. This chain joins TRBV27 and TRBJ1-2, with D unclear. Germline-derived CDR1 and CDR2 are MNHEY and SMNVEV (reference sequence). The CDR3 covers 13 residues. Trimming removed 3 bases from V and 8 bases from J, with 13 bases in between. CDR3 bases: TGTGCCAGCAGTTTCCCAAACAATAGGGGCTACACCTTC. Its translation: CASSFPNNRGYTF.

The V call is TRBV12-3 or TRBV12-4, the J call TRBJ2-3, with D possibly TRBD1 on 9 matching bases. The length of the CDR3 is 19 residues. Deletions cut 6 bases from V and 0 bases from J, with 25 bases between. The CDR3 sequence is CASSPGQGGQRGSTDTQYF. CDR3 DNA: TGTGCCAGCAGCCCGGGACAGGGCGGTCAGCGGGGGAGCACAGATACGCAGTATTTT.

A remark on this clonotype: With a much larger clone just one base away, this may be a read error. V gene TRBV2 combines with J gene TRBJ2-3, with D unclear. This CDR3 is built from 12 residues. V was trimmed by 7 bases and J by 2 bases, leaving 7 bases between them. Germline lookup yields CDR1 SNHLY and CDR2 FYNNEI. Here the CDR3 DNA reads TGTGCCAGCAACCCCCCCACAGATACGCAGTATTTT. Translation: CASNPPTDTQYF.

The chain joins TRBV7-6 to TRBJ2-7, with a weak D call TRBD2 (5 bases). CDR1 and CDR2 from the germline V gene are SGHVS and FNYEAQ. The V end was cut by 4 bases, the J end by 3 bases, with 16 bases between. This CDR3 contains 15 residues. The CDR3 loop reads CASSYRESGFYEQYF. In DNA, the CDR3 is TGTGCCAGCAGCTACAGAGAGAGCGGTTTCTACGAGCAGTACTTC.

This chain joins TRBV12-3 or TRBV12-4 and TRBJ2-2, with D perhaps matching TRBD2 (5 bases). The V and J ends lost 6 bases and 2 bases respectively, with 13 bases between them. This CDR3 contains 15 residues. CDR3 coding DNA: TGTGCCAGCAGGCTTGCCAGCGGTAACACCGGGGAGCTGTTTTTT. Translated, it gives CASRLASGNTGELFF.

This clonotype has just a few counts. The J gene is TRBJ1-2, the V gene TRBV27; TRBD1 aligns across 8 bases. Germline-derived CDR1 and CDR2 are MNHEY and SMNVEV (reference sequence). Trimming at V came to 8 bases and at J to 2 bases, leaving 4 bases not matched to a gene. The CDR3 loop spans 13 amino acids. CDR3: CASGYRGNYGYTF. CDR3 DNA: TGTGCCAGCGGTTACAGGGGGAACTATGGCTACACCTTC.

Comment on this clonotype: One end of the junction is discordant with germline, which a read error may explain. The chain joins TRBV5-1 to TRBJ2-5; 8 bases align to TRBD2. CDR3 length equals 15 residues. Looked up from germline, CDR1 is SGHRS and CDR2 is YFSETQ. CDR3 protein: CASSLTAGEIREQHF. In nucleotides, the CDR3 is TGCGCCAGCAGCCTCACAGCGGGGGAAATAAGGGAGCAGCACTTC.

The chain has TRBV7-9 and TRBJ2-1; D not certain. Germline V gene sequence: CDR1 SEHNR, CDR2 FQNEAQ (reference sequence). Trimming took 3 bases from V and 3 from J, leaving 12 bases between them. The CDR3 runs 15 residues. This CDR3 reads CASSFDFTNYNEQFF. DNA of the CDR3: TGTGCCAGCAGCTTTGACTTCACGAACTACAATGAGCAGTTCTTC.

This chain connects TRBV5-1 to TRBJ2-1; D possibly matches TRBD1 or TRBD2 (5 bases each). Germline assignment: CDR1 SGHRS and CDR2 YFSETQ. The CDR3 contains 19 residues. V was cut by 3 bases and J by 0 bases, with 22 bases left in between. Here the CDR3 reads CASSYGPLTGTSSYNEQFF. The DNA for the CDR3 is TGCGCCAGCAGCTACGGCCCCCTAACCGGGACGAGCTCCTACAATGAGCAGTTCTTC.